One sample yielded the 22 T cell receptor beta chains listed below, sequenced in a study of T-cell memory formation after mild COVID-19. TCRdb reprocessed the 5' RACE reads with MiXCR, giving one entry per CDR3 protein. The sample consists of 30,000 to 45,000 distinct CDR3 sequences, 9.5% to 12% of them appearing once. The material sequenced was PBMCs or a T cell subset sorted from them (not recorded which). The receptors here all came from a man between 18 and 29 years old who had mild COVID-19 (a few samples of this study predate the infection). Cell type and time point are not known.

This clonotype was recorded at least ten times. This sequence joins TRBV10-2 and TRBJ2-2; 12 bases map to TRBD2. Germline CDR1 reads WSHSY; CDR2 reads SAAADI. The CDR3 runs to 15 residues. J lost 7 bases, V lost 8 bases, and 8 bases had no gene match. CDR3 nucleotide sequence: TGCGCCAGCCGAACTAGCGGGGGGCCGGGCGGGGAGCTGTTTTTT. Its protein product is CASRTSGGPGGELFF.

This clonotype was seen many times. This chain uses TRBV7-9 with TRBJ1-3; D is uncertain. Germline V lookup: CDR1 SEHNR, CDR2 FQNEAQ (reference sequence). The length of the CDR3 is 15 residues. V was cut by 5 bases and J by 0 bases, with 11 bases left in between. CDR3: CASSRHIPSGNTIYF. The DNA of the CDR3 is TGTGCCAGCAGCCGTCACATCCCCTCTGGAAACACCATATATTTT.

The table lists this clonotype with many counts. The chain couples TRBV7-2 to TRBJ2-1; TRBD2 agrees at 12 bases. V lost 5 bases, J lost 8 bases, and 10 bases stayed unmatched. This CDR3 has 16 amino acids. Germline CDR1 reads SGHTA; CDR2 reads FQGNSA. CDR3 bases: TGTGCCAGCAGCGCAACTAGCGGGGGGTACGGGGATGAGCAGTTCTTC. Translated: CASSATSGGYGDEQFF.

The table lists this clonotype with many counts. This chain connects TRBV12-3 or TRBV12-4 to TRBJ1-6; possibly TRBD1 for D (5 bases). V shed 3 bases and J shed 6 bases, with 15 bases lying between them. The CDR3 extends over 16 amino acids. This chain's CDR3 is CASSLYPGGFNSPLHF. In DNA, the CDR3 is TGTGCCAGCAGTTTGTACCCGGGGGGATTTAATTCACCCCTCCACTTT.

This clonotype was seen many times. The chain joins TRBV6-2 or TRBV6-3 to TRBJ2-3, with D unresolved. This CDR3 is built from 12 residues. With 6 bases removed from V and 1 base from J, the gap between germline ends came to 5 bases. Per the germline V gene, CDR1 is MNHEY and CDR2 is SVGEGT. This CDR3 reads CASRTGTDTQYF. CDR3 DNA sequence: TGTGCCAGCAGGACTGGCACAGATACGCAGTATTTT.

This clonotype showed up many times. The chain joins TRBV3-1 to TRBJ2-7; TRBD1 aligns across 7 bases. Germline CDR1 is LGHDT and CDR2 is YNNKEL (reference sequence). The CDR3 totals 13 residues. The V and J ends lost 3 bases and 5 bases, in that order; junction bases with no gene match: 4. CDR3: CASSHNDRDEQYV. CDR3 sequence (DNA): TGTGCCAGCAGCCATAATGACAGGGACGAGCAGTACGTC.

This chain connects TRBV5-1 to TRBJ2-3; D is uncertain. Germline V gives CDR1 SGHRS, CDR2 YFSETQ. Trimming took off 3 bases at V and 5 bases at J, with 13 bases between the two ends. The CDR3 is made up of 14 amino acids. CDR3 loop: CASSSVISGDTQYF. The CDR3 DNA reads as TGCGCCAGCAGCTCCGTGATCTCGGGAGATACGCAGTATTTT.

This clonotype was seen only a few times. The rearrangement links TRBV2 to TRBJ2-1, with 9 bases lining up with TRBD2. The CDR3 covers 14 residues. Losses at the gene ends were 8 bases for V and 4 bases for J; bases not matched to a gene: 6. Germline V gives CDR1 SNHLY, CDR2 FYNNEI. The CDR3 here is CASGGLAGYNEQFF. The DNA of the CDR3 is TGTGCCAGCGGAGGGCTAGCGGGGTACAATGAGCAGTTCTTC. The whole variable domain, remainder taken from reference TRBV2 and TRBJ2-1, is EPEVTQTPSHQVTQMGQEVILRCVPISNHLYFYWYRQILGQKVEFLVSFYNNEISEKSEIFDDQFSVERPDGSNFTLKIRSTKLEDSAMYFCASGGLAGYNEQFFGPGTRLTVL.

The chain uses TRBV4-1 and TRBJ1-2; 9 nucleotides match TRBD1. V lost 4 bases and J lost 6; bases outside the gene matches: 6. The CDR3 covers 14 residues. CDR1 is MGHRA and CDR2 is YSYEKL in the germline V gene. The DNA of the CDR3 is TGCGCCAGCAGCCGAAGGGACAGGGCGGATGGCTACACCTTC. Protein: CASSRRDRADGYTF.

This clonotype was found many times. The chain recombines TRBV7-9 with TRBJ2-2; D is unresolved. This CDR3 is 16 amino acids long. Germline V CDR1 and CDR2: SEHNR, FQNEAQ (reference sequence). Trimming cost V 5 bases and J 0 bases, with 13 bases left between them. The CDR3 region has the DNA TGTGCCAGCAGCCCTCGCGACGGTGCGAACACCGGGGAGCTGTTTTTT. This translates into CASSPRDGANTGELFF.

In its sample, this clonotype was seen many times. The chain employs TRBV4-1 and TRBJ1-2; D may be TRBD1 (5 bases). V gave up 3 bases and J gave up 4 bases, with 18 bases separating them. The CDR3 extends over 16 amino acids. Germline lookup yields CDR1 MGHRA and CDR2 YSYEKL. The CDR3 is CASSQGRGTAVYGYTF. The CDR3 DNA reads as TGCGCCAGCAGCCAGGGCCGGGGGACGGCGGTCTATGGCTACACCTTC.

The chain couples TRBV11-2 to TRBJ2-1; 9 bases align to TRBD2. V lost 7 bases and J lost 3; bases outside the gene matches: 13. CDR3 length equals 17 residues. In germline, CDR1 is SGHAT, CDR2 FQNNGV. CDR3 in amino acids: CASTPGRLAGNYNEQFF. The CDR3 DNA is TGTGCCAGCACTCCCGGGCGGCTAGCGGGAAACTACAATGAGCAGTTCTTC.

There are many counts of this clonotype. The V and J genes are TRBV4-1 and TRBJ1-3; a weak D match, TRBD1 (5 bases). V shed 1 base and J shed 4 bases, with 11 bases lying between them. The CDR3 consists of 15 residues. Germline V gene lookup returns CDR1 MGHRA and CDR2 YSYEKL. The CDR3 protein is CASSQVTGGGNTIYF. Here the CDR3 DNA reads TGCGCCAGCAGCCAAGTCACGGGGGGAGGAAACACCATATATTTT.

This clonotype was seen many times. The chain carries TRBV10-3 and TRBJ2-3; D gene uncertain. Germline V CDR1 and CDR2: ENHRY, SYGVKD. The CDR3 has 11 amino acids. V lost 5 bases to trimming and J lost 4 bases, with 4 bases between them. The CDR3 DNA is TGTGCCATCAGTCGTGCAGATACGCAGTATTTT. Residues: CAISRADTQYF.

The table lists this clonotype with many counts. The J gene is TRBJ1-1, the V gene TRBV25-1, with TRBD1 identical over 8 bases. The CDR3 is made up of 15 amino acids. V was pared by 2 bases and J by 7 bases, with 9 bases of the junction left unmatched. The V gene's germline CDR1 is MGHDK and CDR2 SYGVNS. The CDR3 here is CASSEDVRGHGEAFF. The CDR3 DNA reads TGTGCCAGCAGTGAAGACGTCAGGGGGCACGGTGAAGCTTTCTTT.

This clonotype was observed a few times. The gene calls are TRBV7-9 and TRBJ1-1, with TRBD1 identical over 11 bases. The CDR3 sequence is 14 residues long. After removal of 5 bases from V and 6 bases from J, the junction contained 5 bases not matched to a gene. The germline gives CDR1 SEHNR, CDR2 FQNEAQ (reference sequence). The CDR3 nucleotides read TGTGCCAGCAGCATGGACAGGGGGCTCTCTGAAGCTTTCTTT. Residues: CASSMDRGLSEAFF.

This clonotype was observed many times. This rearrangement joins TRBV7-3 to TRBJ1-1; D is perhaps TRBD1 (6 bases). Germline V CDR1 and CDR2: SGHTA, FQGTGA. CDR3 size: 14 residues. Trimming stripped 5 bases from V and 4 bases from J, with 14 bases between. As DNA, the CDR3 is TGTGCCAGCAGCCCAACAGGGTTAGGCACTGAAGCTTTCTTT. This sequence encodes CASSPTGLGTEAFF.

The rearrangement links TRBV5-6 to TRBJ2-1; TRBD2 agrees at 12 bases. The CDR3 has 16 amino acids. V lost 4 bases, J lost 9 bases, and 11 bases stayed unmatched. The germline gives CDR1 SGHDT, CDR2 YYEEEE. The CDR3 sequence is CASSKLAGGLFSEQFF. The CDR3, as DNA: TGTGCCAGCAGCAAGCTAGCGGGGGGGTTATTTAGTGAGCAGTTCTTC.

Many counts were recorded for this clonotype. The chain joins TRBV19 to TRBJ1-6; no firm D call. CDR3 length: 14 residues. V lost 5 bases and J lost 9, with 14 bases in between. Per germline, CDR1 LNHDA and CDR2 SQIVND (reference sequence). The CDR3 region has the DNA TGTGCCAGTAGTCCAGCAGGTCGGGCTTCACCCCTCCACTTT. The encoded protein is CASSPAGRASPLHF.

This clonotype was detected many times. The chain recombines TRBV5-4 with TRBJ2-3; D ambiguous. Deletions cut 2 bases from V and 4 bases from J, with 2 bases between. The CDR3 loop spans 11 amino acids. Germline loops: CDR1 SGHNT, CDR2 YYREEE (reference sequence). The CDR3 loop reads CASSFADTQYF. The DNA of the CDR3 is TGTGCCAGCAGCTTCGCAGATACGCAGTATTTT. The entire variable domain, with the rest obtained from reference TRBV5-4 and TRBJ2-3, is as follows: ETGVTQSPTHLIKTRGQQVTLRCSSQSGHNTVSWYQQALGQGPQFIFQYYREEENGRGNFPPRFSGLQFPNYSSELNVNALELDDSALYLCASSFADTQYFGPGTRLTVL.

This chain connects TRBV7-2 to TRBJ2-7, with no clear D. This CDR3 has 13 residues. Trimming cost V 0 bases and J 5 bases, with 8 bases left between them. Germline V gene lookup returns CDR1 SGHTA and CDR2 FQGNSA. CDR3 in DNA: TGTGCCAGCAGCTTAGCGGGGTGGGACGAGCAGTACTTC. The encoded protein is CASSLAGWDEQYF.

This clonotype was seen at least ten times. This chain links TRBV6-2 or TRBV6-3 with TRBJ2-1, with 8 positions matching TRBD2. This CDR3 is built from 19 residues. V dropped 0 bases and J dropped 0; count of bases not matched to a gene: 10. Looked up from germline, CDR1 is MNHEY and CDR2 is SVGEGT. The CDR3 loop is CASSYSSSGAPSSYNEQFF. The CDR3 DNA follows: TGTGCCAGCAGTTACTCGAGTAGCGGGGCACCGAGCTCCTACAATGAGCAGTTCTTC.